Listed below are T cell receptor beta chains from one sample, sequenced in a study of cytomegalovirus exposure and HLA in healthy donors. Libraries were prepared by immunoSEQ multiplex PCR; TCRdb keeps only in-frame clonotypes and omits some of them. The table lists 150,000 or so clones, roughly 74% of them singletons. Sequencing used PBMCs. The source of these receptors is a middle-aged woman in good health and CMV-seropositive. Both conserved end residues are part of each CDR3. Fields, in order: V gene, clone size, J gene, D gene, CDR3 DNA, CDR3 protein. A D gene is named only where the DNA matches it firmly. Only part of the rows carry a size: once, few, many, or a class if the clone is expanded.

V: TRBV6-5; size: .; J: TRBJ2-7; D: .; DNA: TGTGCCAGCAGTTACTCGAGCGTTCCCGCCTACGAGCAGTACTTC; CDR3: CASSYSSVPAYEQYF
V: TRBV4-2; size: .; J: TRBJ1-2; D: .; DNA: TGTGCCAGCAGCCTGTCCCGACGGGGGGGAACACAAAGGCGAAACTATGGCTACACCTTC; CDR3: CASSLSRRGGTQRRNYGYTF
V: TRBV6-5; size: .; J: TRBJ2-7; D: TRBD2; DNA: TGTGCCAGCAGTTACTCGGGAGGGCGGTATTACGAGCAGTACTTC; CDR3: CASSYSGGRYYEQYF
V: TRBV5-1; size: .; J: TRBJ1-2; D: TRBD1; DNA: TGCGCCAGCAGCTTGGGGGACAGCCCACCCCCCTATGGCTACACCTTC; CDR3: CASSLGDSPPPYGYTF
V: TRBV29-1; size: .; J: TRBJ1-5; D: TRBD1; DNA: TGCAGCGCGGGACAGGGGAGGGATCAGCCCCAGCATTTT; CDR3: CSAGQGRDQPQHF
V: TRBV28; size: few; J: TRBJ2-2; D: .; DNA: TGTGCCAGCACCCAATTGGGGCCCACCGGGGAGCTGTTTTTT; CDR3: CASTQLGPTGELFF
V: TRBV18; size: .; J: TRBJ1-1; D: .; DNA: TGTGCCAGCTCCCTCCAGACACCGATGAACACTGAAGCTTTCTTT; CDR3: CASSLQTPMNTEAFF
V: TRBV7-3; size: once; J: TRBJ2-7; D: .; DNA: TGTGCCAGCAGCCAGGACCCCCAGGGGAAGCAGTACTTC; CDR3: CASSQDPQGKQYF
V: TRBV28; size: once; J: TRBJ2-7; D: TRBD1; DNA: TGTGCCAGCAGGGACAGGTTGAGACCCGCTGTTGAGCAGTACTTC; CDR3: CASRDRLRPAVEQYF
V: TRBV9; size: .; J: TRBJ2-2; D: TRBD2; DNA: TGTGCCAGCAGCGCCTCGGGACTAGCGGGACTAACCGGGGAGCTGTTTTTT; CDR3: CASSASGLAGLTGELFF
V: TRBV29-1; size: .; J: TRBJ1-2; D: .; DNA: TGCAGCGCTGCCACCGTTGTAAGGGGAGGCTACACCTTC; CDR3: CSAATVVRGGYTF
V: TRBV7-2; size: .; J: TRBJ1-5; D: .; DNA: TGTGCCAGCAGCTTAGCCGGCTCAGGCAGGGCAGATCAGCCCCAGCATTTT; CDR3: CASSLAGSGRADQPQHF
V: TRBV5-5; size: .; J: TRBJ2-5; D: TRBD1; DNA: TGTGCCAGCAGCCGGGACAGTTTAGAGACCCAGTACTTC; CDR3: CASSRDSLETQYF
V: TRBV6-5; size: few; J: TRBJ2-3; D: .; DNA: TGTGCCAGCAGTTACCAGGGCCCCTGGGATACGCAGTATTTT; CDR3: CASSYQGPWDTQYF
V: TRBV5-1; size: .; J: TRBJ1-4; D: TRBD1; DNA: TGCGCCAGCAGCATTGGACAGGGGAATGAAAAACTGTTTTTT; CDR3: CASSIGQGNEKLFF
V: TRBV15; size: .; J: TRBJ2-7; D: TRBD2; DNA: TGTGCCACCAGCAGAGATCGGGGGGGACTAGCGGGACCCTACGAGCAGTACTTC; CDR3: CATSRDRGGLAGPYEQYF
V: TRBV27; size: .; J: TRBJ1-2; D: TRBD1; DNA: TGTGCCAGCAGTTTAGAGTATGATGGCAGGGGGTATGGCTACACCTTC; CDR3: CASSLEYDGRGYGYTF
V: TRBV18; size: .; J: TRBJ1-2; D: TRBD1; DNA: TGTGCCAGCTCACCGCCCGTTTTCGGGACAGGGGGCACTAACTATGGCTACACCTTC; CDR3: CASSPPVFGTGGTNYGYTF
V: TRBV28; size: few; J: TRBJ1-2; D: .; DNA: TGTGCCAGCAGAGCAACAGGTTTAGCTAACTATGGCTACACCTTC; CDR3: CASRATGLANYGYTF
V: TRBV2; size: .; J: TRBJ1-5; D: TRBD1; DNA: TGTGCCAGCAGTGATTCAGGGGGCAGGCAGCCCCAGCATTTT; CDR3: CASSDSGGRQPQHF
V: TRBV6-5; size: .; J: TRBJ1-2; D: .; DNA: TGTGCCAGCAGTTCCTACACAGGGACCTATGGCTACACCTTC; CDR3: CASSSYTGTYGYTF
V: TRBV5-1; size: .; J: TRBJ1-1; D: .; DNA: TGCGCCAGCAGCTTGGCAGGGGAAACTGAAGCTTTCTTT; CDR3: CASSLAGETEAFF
V: TRBV30; size: few; J: TRBJ1-1; D: .; DNA: TGTGCCTGGAGACTACAGGTAGAGAACACTGAAGCTTTCTTT; CDR3: CAWRLQVENTEAFF
V: TRBV29-1; size: once; J: TRBJ2-5; D: .; DNA: TGCAGCGTTGTAGGTAGTCGCGGGCTGCGGCAAGAGACCCAGTACTTC; CDR3: CSVVGSRGLRQETQYF
V: TRBV7-2; size: few; J: TRBJ2-2; D: .; DNA: TGTGCCAGCAGCTCAAGGAGGCAGGGAGGTACCGGGGAGCTGTTTTTT; CDR3: CASSSRRQGGTGELFF
V: TRBV7-9; size: .; J: TRBJ2-5; D: TRBD2; DNA: TGTGCCAGCAGCCGAAGAGCGGGAGGCCTCCGAGAGACCCAGTACTTC; CDR3: CASSRRAGGLRETQYF
V: TRBV5-1; size: .; J: TRBJ1-2; D: .; DNA: TGCGCCAGCAGCCTTAGCGGGGCCTCGTCCTATGGCTACACCTTC; CDR3: CASSLSGASSYGYTF
V: TRBV7-2; size: .; J: TRBJ2-3; D: TRBD2; DNA: TGTGCCAGCAGCTTAGGGGCAGCGGGAGGGACAGATACGCAGTATTTT; CDR3: CASSLGAAGGTDTQYF
V: TRBV5-4; size: few; J: TRBJ1-5; D: TRBD1; DNA: TGTGCCAGCAGCTTGGACAGGGGGCAGCCCCAGCATTTT; CDR3: CASSLDRGQPQHF
V: TRBV5-1; size: few; J: TRBJ1-2; D: TRBD1; DNA: TGCGCCAGCAGCTTGGAGGGCAGGGGGCTGAGTGGCTACACCTTC; CDR3: CASSLEGRGLSGYTF
V: TRBV6-5; size: .; J: TRBJ1-1; D: .; DNA: TGTGCCAGCAGCGCCACCTGGGCATTCTACGAGGCTTTCTTT; CDR3: CASSATWAFYEAFF
V: TRBV11-2; size: .; J: TRBJ2-1; D: TRBD2; DNA: TGTGCCAGCAGCTTACGGACTAGCGGCAATGAGCAGTTCTTC; CDR3: CASSLRTSGNEQFF
V: TRBV21-1; size: .; J: TRBJ1-2; D: .; DNA: TGTGCCAGCAGCAACAGGGGGCGCGGCTATGGCTACACCTTC; CDR3: CASSNRGRGYGYTF
V: TRBV27; size: .; J: TRBJ2-7; D: .; DNA: TGTGCCAGCAGCCCGGCGTGGGGGCTCTACGAGCAGTACTTC; CDR3: CASSPAWGLYEQYF
V: TRBV4-1; size: .; J: TRBJ2-2; D: .; DNA: TGCGCCAGCAGCCAAGGCAGGGCGAAAAACACCGGGGAGCTGTTTTTT; CDR3: CASSQGRAKNTGELFF
V: TRBV10-3; size: .; J: TRBJ2-1; D: .; DNA: TGTGCCATCTCGCGGAGAGAGGACTTGAACAATGAGCAGTTCTTC; CDR3: CAISRREDLNNEQFF
V: TRBV10-1; size: once; J: TRBJ2-1; D: TRBD1; DNA: TGCGCCAGCAGTGAGGACGGACAGGGCTACAATGAGCAGTTCTTC; CDR3: CASSEDGQGYNEQFF
V: TRBV11-1; size: .; J: TRBJ1-3; D: TRBD1; DNA: TGTGCCAGCAGCCGAGGGACAGGGCTTCAATCCGGAAACACCATATATTTT; CDR3: CASSRGTGLQSGNTIYF
V: TRBV29-1; size: .; J: TRBJ2-2; D: .; DNA: TGCAGCGTTGAAGGTCGCGCCGGGGAGCTGTTTTTT; CDR3: CSVEGRAGELFF
V: TRBV28; size: .; J: TRBJ2-1; D: .; DNA: TGTGCCAGCAGTTTCTCGGGCGGGACCATTACGGGGAATGAGCAGTTCTTC; CDR3: CASSFSGGTITGNEQFF
V: TRBV4-3; size: .; J: TRBJ2-6; D: .; DNA: TGCGCCAGCAGCCAAGATCGGAGCTCTGGGGCCAACGTCCTGACTTTC; CDR3: CASSQDRSSGANVLTF
V: TRBV5-1; size: .; J: TRBJ2-7; D: TRBD1; DNA: TGCGCCAGCAGCTTATCCGGGACAGGACCCTACGAGCAGTACTTC; CDR3: CASSLSGTGPYEQYF
V: TRBV7-9; size: few; J: TRBJ2-1; D: TRBD1; DNA: TGTGCCAGCAGCTCAGGACAGGGGCAGTTCTTC; CDR3: CASSSGQGQFF
V: TRBV7-2; size: .; J: TRBJ2-2; D: TRBD2; DNA: TGTGCCAGCAGCTTACGGGGGGGCGCGAACACCGGGGAGCTGTTTTTT; CDR3: CASSLRGGANTGELFF
V: TRBV27; size: .; J: TRBJ2-7; D: .; DNA: TGTGCCAGCAGTTTACGGGGAAGGGCCTACGAGCAGTACTTC; CDR3: CASSLRGRAYEQYF
V: TRBV28; size: .; J: TRBJ1-5; D: .; DNA: TGTGCCAGCAGTTTGGCCAGGCAGCCCCAGCATTTT; CDR3: CASSLARQPQHF
V: TRBV18; size: .; J: TRBJ2-1; D: TRBD1; DNA: TGTGCCAGCTCACCACGGGACAGGGCGCTCTACAATGAGCAGTTCTTC; CDR3: CASSPRDRALYNEQFF
V: TRBV11-3; size: .; J: TRBJ2-7; D: TRBD1; DNA: TGTGCCAGCAGCTTAGGAGGACAGGTAGACGAGCAGTACTTC; CDR3: CASSLGGQVDEQYF
V: TRBV7-9; size: .; J: TRBJ1-1; D: .; DNA: TGTGCCAGCAGCTTAGGTTCTACAGTCTCGGCTTTCTTT; CDR3: CASSLGSTVSAFF
V: TRBV18; size: .; J: TRBJ1-1; D: .; DNA: TGTGCCAGCTCACCAGGCGGGTTTGCCACTGAAGCTTTCTTT; CDR3: CASSPGGFATEAFF
V: TRBV27; size: .; J: TRBJ2-2; D: TRBD1; DNA: TGTGCCAGCAGTTTGATTCGGACAGGGAGGAACACCGGGGAGCTGTTTTTT; CDR3: CASSLIRTGRNTGELFF
V: TRBV4-3; size: .; J: TRBJ2-5; D: TRBD2; DNA: TGCGCCAGCAGCCCCCAGGGACTAGCGGGAGAAGGCGAGACCCAGTACTTC; CDR3: CASSPQGLAGEGETQYF